These T cell receptor beta chains were read from a single sample in a study of blood T cells in healthy people across ages. Via MiXCR, TCRdb re-called the 5' RACE reads, giving one row per CDR3 protein. The table records around 1.1 million distinct CDR3 sequences, 35% to 45% of them present only once. Sequencing input: blood. The receptors here all came from a young man in good health. The CDR3 runs from the conserved cysteine through the conserved F or W. D genes are given only for firm matches. Some rows mark clone size as missing; the rest say once, few, many or name a class of expanded clone.

abundance	d_gene	v_gene	j_gene	len	CDR3aa	CDR3nt
NA	TRBD2	TRBV3-1	TRBJ2-2	16	CASSRWWSSGTGELFF	TGTGCCAGCAGCCGCTGGTGGAGTAGCGGGACCGGGGAGCTGTTTTTT
NA	TRBD1	TRBV2	TRBJ1-5	15	CASSEGQGPNQPQHF	TGTGCCAGCAGTGAAGGACAGGGACCCAATCAGCCCCAGCATTTT
NA	TRBD2	TRBV5-6	TRBJ2-2	15	CASSLDGRDPGELFF	TGTGCCAGCAGCTTGGATGGGAGGGATCCCGGGGAGCTGTTTTTT
few	TRBD1	TRBV2	TRBJ2-7	13	CASSADRGNEQYF	TGTGCCAGCAGTGCCGACAGGGGTAACGAGCAGTACTTC
NA	TRBD2	TRBV28	TRBJ2-5	14	CASSKRLALTEQYF	TGTGCCAGCAGTAAGAGACTAGCGCTCACTGAGCAGTACTTC
few	TRBD2	TRBV7-3	TRBJ2-3	19	CASSLSGRGGPFRTDTQYF	TGTGCCAGCAGCTTATCAGGGCGGGGGGGCCCCTTCCGAACAGATACGCAGTATTTT
NA	NA	TRBV4-1	TRBJ1-5	15	CASSQVGGGDQPQHF	TGCGCCAGCAGCCAAGTTGGGGGAGGGGATCAGCCCCAGCATTTT
few	NA	TRBV13	TRBJ2-7	13	CASSRGNSYEQYF	TGTGCCAGCAGCCGGGGGAACTCCTACGAGCAGTACTTC
once	NA	TRBV12-3/TRBV12-4	TRBJ2-5	16	CASSLGGGAGYNEQYF	TGTGCCAGCAGTTTAGGAGGGGGGGCGGGCTACAATGAGCAGTACTTC
NA	NA	TRBV12-3/TRBV12-4	TRBJ2-2	15	CASSLDAGGAGELFF	TGTGCCAGCAGTCTGGACGCAGGGGGGGCCGGGGAGCTGTTTTTT
NA	NA	TRBV7-9	TRBJ1-2	15	CASSAQNRESFGYTF	TGTGCCAGCAGCGCCCAGAACAGGGAATCTTTTGGCTACACCTTC
few	TRBD1	TRBV20-1	TRBJ1-4	15	CSASSGTVDNEKLFF	TGCAGTGCTAGTTCCGGGACAGTAGATAATGAAAAACTGTTTTTT
NA	NA	TRBV12-3/TRBV12-4	TRBJ1-2	12	CASKTDHYGYTF	TGTGCCAGCAAGACTGACCACTATGGCTACACCTTC
NA	NA	TRBV28	TRBJ1-2	14	CASSPRQAYYGYTF	TGTGCCAGCAGTCCACGACAGGCGTACTATGGCTACACCTTC
NA	NA	TRBV4-1	TRBJ2-1	16	CASSQSLRTLYNEQFF	TGCGCCAGCAGCCAATCCCTCAGGACCCTCTACAATGAGCAGTTCTTC
few	NA	TRBV27	TRBJ2-4	16	CASSPGGILAKNIQYF	TGTGCCAGCAGTCCTGGGGGGATACTAGCCAAAAACATTCAGTACTTC
NA	NA	TRBV11-1	TRBJ1-1	16	CASSSGWVYENTEAFF	TGTGCCAGCAGCTCCGGATGGGTCTATGAGAACACTGAAGCTTTCTTT
NA	NA	TRBV14	TRBJ1-2	12	CASRKGGYGYTF	TGTGCCAGCCGCAAGGGAGGCTATGGCTACACCTTC
NA	NA	TRBV9	TRBJ2-7	14	CASSSLVSGDEQYF	TGTGCCAGCAGCTCCCTGGTTAGCGGCGATGAGCAGTACTTC
NA	NA	TRBV12-3/TRBV12-4	TRBJ1-5	14	CASSRGTLYQPQHF	TGTGCCAGCAGTCGCGGGACACTATATCAGCCCCAGCATTTT
few	NA	TRBV6-6	TRBJ2-3	14	CASSYHRQANTQYF	TGTGCCAGCAGTTACCACCGACAGGCAAATACGCAGTATTTT
NA	NA	TRBV29-1	TRBJ1-1	12	CSVLPGGTEAFF	TGCAGCGTCCTCCCGGGAGGCACTGAAGCTTTCTTT
NA	TRBD1	TRBV30	TRBJ1-5	13	CAWSGGTDGPQHF	TGTGCCTGGAGTGGGGGGACAGACGGCCCCCAGCATTTT
few	NA	TRBV29-1	TRBJ2-7	15	CSAKGPGPLPNEQYF	TGCAGCGCTAAGGGACCCGGGCCCCTCCCGAACGAGCAGTACTTC
NA	NA	TRBV11-2	TRBJ2-7	14	CASSVSRGTYEQYF	TGTGCCAGCAGCGTAAGTCGCGGAACCTACGAGCAGTACTTC
NA	NA	TRBV4-3	TRBJ2-7	15	CASSQVSGIAYEQYF	TGCGCCAGCAGTCAAGTTTCGGGGATCGCCTACGAGCAGTACTTC
NA	TRBD2	TRBV5-1	TRBJ2-1	18	CASSLLRASGTTYNEQFF	TGCGCCAGCAGCTTGCTCCGAGCTAGCGGGACGACCTACAATGAGCAGTTCTTC
NA	NA	TRBV12-3/TRBV12-4	TRBJ1-5	14	CASIRTGLHQPQHF	TGTGCCAGCATCCGAACGGGACTGCATCAGCCCCAGCATTTT
NA	TRBD1	TRBV19	TRBJ1-5	15	CASSPTGEGSQPQHF	TGTGCCAGTAGCCCGACAGGGGAGGGTAGTCAGCCCCAGCATTTT
NA	TRBD1	TRBV28	TRBJ1-2	15	CASRRQGVFKAGYTF	TGTGCCAGCAGGCGACAGGGTGTGTTCAAAGCGGGCTACACCTTC
NA	TRBD1	TRBV6-6	TRBJ2-1	15	CASSYSGDRVNEQFF	TGTGCCAGCAGTTACTCAGGGGACAGGGTTAATGAGCAGTTCTTC
few	NA	TRBV29-1	TRBJ1-1	15	CSVQYRIQMNTEAFF	TGCAGCGTTCAGTACAGAATCCAAATGAACACTGAAGCTTTCTTT
many	TRBD1	TRBV29-1	TRBJ2-1	11	CSPGQGAEQFF	TGCAGCCCCGGACAGGGCGCTGAGCAGTTCTTC